The 22 T cell receptor beta chains below were found in one sample sequenced in a study of human T cells and chemical hapten exposure. Time point reported: pre-sensitization, week 0. Treatment indicated: therapeutic diphenylcyclopropenone sensitization with weekly scalp DPC. From the RACE reads, TCRdb called clonotypes with MiXCR, one entry per CDR3 protein. Of under 400,000 distinct CDR3 sequences in the sample, 4.5% to 6% were seen once. This specimen was whole blood, taken in connection with sensitization to the hapten diphenylcyclopropenone (DPC). The receptor set was obtained from a woman in her forties or fifties with alopecia areata. Some clones in this sample may be carry-over from other donors' samples.

This clonotype was counted a few times. The chain uses TRBV28 and TRBJ1-5, with 7 bases fitting TRBD1. From germline, CDR1 is MDHEN and CDR2 SYDVKM. The trim removed 7 bases at V and 5 bases at J, leaving 11 bases unmatched. CDR3 length: 15 amino acids. This CDR3 reads CASTLSDRDHQPQHF. The CDR3 DNA is TGTGCCAGCACCCTGTCTGACAGGGACCATCAGCCCCAGCATTTT.

At least ten counts were recorded for this clonotype. The chain uses TRBV9 and TRBJ1-6, with D unresolved. Trimming removed 6 bases at V and 9 bases at J, with 19 bases between. The CDR3 is 15 amino acids. CDR1 SGDLS and CDR2 YYNGEE come from the germline V gene. The CDR3 spells CASTPSPLLGSPLHF. CDR3 coding DNA: TGTGCCAGCACCCCTAGTCCCTTACTGGGTTCACCCCTCCACTTT.

This clonotype appeared many times. The chain has TRBV6-5 and TRBJ2-7, with D perhaps being TRBD1 or TRBD2 (5 bases each). Germline V gene sequence: CDR1 MNHEY, CDR2 SVGAGI. V was cut by 4 bases and J by 9 bases, with 16 bases left in between. The CDR3 loop spans 13 amino acids. The CDR3 protein is CASSSSTGTGQYF. CDR3 DNA sequence: TGTGCCAGCAGTTCCTCGACCGGGACCGGGCAGTACTTC.

This clonotype was counted only a few times. The chain links TRBV7-9 to TRBJ2-7, with TRBD1 matching 10 bases. J was trimmed by 2 bases and V by 5 bases; bases with no gene match: 3. Germline V CDR1 and CDR2: SEHNR, FQNEAQ (reference sequence). The CDR3 consists of 14 residues. In DNA, the CDR3 is TGTGCCAGCAGCCCGACAGGGGGCCCCTACGAGCAGTACTTC. Protein product: CASSPTGGPYEQYF.

The genes are TRBV6-1 and TRBJ2-7, with D possibly matching TRBD2 (5 bases). Trimming removed 8 bases at V and 1 base at J, with 9 bases between. This CDR3 spans 12 amino acids. Germline loops: CDR1 MNHNS, CDR2 SASEGT. The CDR3 reads CASGQRSYEQYF. The CDR3 DNA reads TGTGCCAGCGGTCAGCGGTCCTACGAGCAGTACTTC.

The genes are TRBV27 and TRBJ2-5; tentatively, D is TRBD1 (5 bases). Germline V gene sequence: CDR1 MNHEY, CDR2 SMNVEV (reference sequence). The CDR3 runs 13 residues. The V end was cut by 5 bases, the J end by 5 bases, with 12 bases between. CDR3 sequence (DNA): TGTGCCAGCAGTCGATCAGGGCGCGAGACCCAGTACTTC. Translated: CASSRSGRETQYF.

This clonotype was found many times. The chain carries TRBV11-2 and TRBJ2-5; D not resolved. Germline V gene data show CDR1 as SGHAT and CDR2 as FQNNGV. Trimming stripped 5 bases from V and 1 base from J, with 5 bases between. The CDR3 contains 12 residues. The CDR3 here is CASSTVQETQYF. CDR3 sequence (DNA): TGTGCCAGCAGCACCGTCCAAGAGACCCAGTACTTC. Using reference TRBV11-2 and TRBJ2-5 for the parts outside the CDR3, the full variable domain is EAGVAQSPRYKIIEKRQSVAFWCNPISGHATLYWYQQILGQGPKLLIQFQNNGVVDDSQLPKDRFSAERLKGVDSTLKIQPAKLEDSAVYLCASSTVQETQYFGPGTRLLVL.

The V call is TRBV6-5, the J call TRBJ1-1; no clear D. CDR3 size: 15 residues. V was clipped by 0 bases and J by 7 bases, with 15 bases between them. CDR1 and CDR2 (germline): MNHEY, SVGAGI. DNA for the CDR3: TGTGCCAGCAGTTACTCTGGCTCCAGTTGGGATGAAGCTTTCTTT. It codes for CASSYSGSSWDEAFF.

V usage is TRBV4-2 and J usage is TRBJ2-7; perhaps TRBD1 as D (5 bases). Germline-derived CDR1 and CDR2 are LGHNA and YNFKEQ. The V end lost 1 base, the J end lost 4 bases, and 14 bases lay between the germline ends. The CDR3 totals 15 residues. The CDR3 loop is CASSQGQDTLYEQYF. CDR3 coding DNA: TGTGCCAGCAGCCAAGGGCAGGACACCCTTTACGAGCAGTACTTC.

This clonotype occurred many times. This chain uses TRBV11-2 with TRBJ2-1; the match to TRBD2 covers 8 bases. Germline V gives CDR1 SGHAT, CDR2 FQNNGV. After removal of 6 bases from V and 0 bases from J, the junction contained 4 bases not matched to a gene. The CDR3 has 15 amino acids. The CDR3, as DNA: TGTGCCAGCAGATTCGGGACTAGCTCCTACAATGAGCAGTTCTTC. The encoded protein is CASRFGTSSYNEQFF.

The V and J genes are TRBV5-1 and TRBJ2-7, with D tentatively TRBD2 (7 bases). Germline loops: CDR1 SGHRS, CDR2 YFSETQ. The CDR3 has 16 amino acids. V lost 4 bases and J 0 bases, leaving 17 bases between the germline ends. CDR3 nucleotides: TGCGCCAGCAGCCCCCATGGGGGGGCATTCTCCTACGAGCAGTACTTC. Encoded protein: CASSPHGGAFSYEQYF.

The J gene is TRBJ2-3, the V gene TRBV4-1, with 7 bases lining up with TRBD2. This CDR3 has 16 residues. Germline V gene lookup returns CDR1 MGHRA and CDR2 YSYEKL. J lost 4 bases, V lost 0 bases, and 7 bases had no gene match. CDR3 sequence: CASSQEGGRASDTQYF. CDR3 nucleotides: TGCGCCAGCAGCCAAGAGGGCGGGAGAGCTTCAGATACGCAGTATTTT.

This clonotype occurred many times. The rearrangement links TRBV6-5 to TRBJ1-2, with D possibly matching TRBD1 (5 bases). The germline V gene has CDR1 MNHEY and CDR2 SVGAGI. This CDR3 comprises 14 residues. V lost 2 bases, J lost 3 bases, and 10 bases lay in between. The CDR3 coding sequence is TGTGCCAGCAGTTACCACGGCAGGGACTATGGCTACACCTTC. Its protein is CASSYHGRDYGYTF.

This clonotype turned up a few times. V usage is TRBV7-2 and J usage is TRBJ1-1; D is undetermined. The V end was cut by 6 bases, the J end by 5 bases, with 13 bases between. The CDR3 is made up of 13 amino acids. From germline, CDR1 is SGHTA and CDR2 FQGNSA. The CDR3 protein is CASSNGPRTEAFF. The CDR3 bases are TGTGCCAGCAGTAATGGCCCAAGGACTGAAGCTTTCTTT.

The chain joins TRBV12-3 or TRBV12-4 to TRBJ2-3; 10 bases agree with TRBD2. This CDR3 contains 16 residues. The trim removed 3 bases at V and 6 bases at J, leaving 9 bases unmatched. For the CDR3, the DNA is TGTGCCAGCAGTTTCCAGCGGGGGGGCTCTCTGGATACGCAGTATTTT. Translated, it gives CASSFQRGGSLDTQYF.

This clonotype came up many times. The chain carries TRBV11-2 and TRBJ1-2; D gene uncertain. The CDR3 extends over 12 amino acids. Trimming cost V 4 bases and J 8 bases, with 11 bases left between them. Per the germline V gene, CDR1 is SGHAT and CDR2 is FQNNGV. In DNA form, the CDR3 reads TGTGCCAGCAGCTCCTGGACGGCAGGCTACACCTTC. Translation: CASSSWTAGYTF.

In this sample, this clonotype turned up a few times. This sequence joins TRBV2 and TRBJ1-6; D gene unclear. Germline V gene sequence: CDR1 SNHLY, CDR2 FYNNEI. The CDR3 runs to 13 residues. With 4 bases removed from V and 7 bases from J, the gap between germline ends came to 8 bases. CDR3 protein: CASSGSRNSPLHF. DNA of the CDR3: TGTGCCAGCAGTGGGTCTCGGAATTCACCCCTCCACTTT.

The table lists this clonotype with many counts. The chain employs TRBV20-1 and TRBJ2-1; no clear D. The germline CDR1 and CDR2 sequences are DFQATT and SNEGSKA (reference sequence). Trimming took 3 bases from V and 5 from J, leaving 11 bases between them. The CDR3 loop spans 13 amino acids. CDR3 DNA: TGCAGTGCTAGTACAGCATTTCACAATGAGCAGTTCTTC. Its protein is CSASTAFHNEQFF.

This clonotype was counted between two and nine times. Here the CDR3 reads CSASGQMGGWAEAFF. The DNA of the CDR3 is TGCAGTGCTAGCGGACAGATGGGAGGGTGGGCTGAAGCTTTCTTT. This rearrangement joins TRBV20-1 to TRBJ1-1; a possible D gene is TRBD1 (6 bases). The CDR3 runs 15 residues. V lost 3 bases and J lost 6, with 20 bases in between. Germline V CDR1 and CDR2: DFQATT, SNEGSKA (reference sequence).

The chain recombines TRBV6-6 with TRBJ1-4, with 7 bases fitting TRBD1. CDR3 size: 15 residues. The germline V gene encodes CDR1 MNHNY and CDR2 SVGAGI (reference sequence). V shed 6 bases, J shed 4 bases, and the junction held 8 bases outside the gene matches. CDR3 residues: CASRLTGTVNEKLFF. CDR3 in DNA: TGTGCCAGCAGGCTCACCGGGACAGTTAATGAAAAACTGTTTTTT.

The chain is built from TRBV6-2 or TRBV6-3 and TRBJ1-5; 7 bases agree with TRBD1. The length of the CDR3 is 13 residues. Trimming removed 7 bases from V and 7 bases from J; junction bases left unmatched: 7. CDR1 MNHEY and CDR2 SVGEGT come from the germline V gene. The chain's CDR3 is CASTGQSAQPQHF. For the CDR3, the DNA is TGTGCCAGCACGGGACAGTCCGCCCAGCCCCAGCATTTT.

This clonotype was detected many times. The J gene is TRBJ1-3, the V gene TRBV28; no reliable D call. This CDR3 is 14 amino acids long. Between the trimmed V and J ends, which lost 7 bases and 2 bases, there was a span of 12 bases. Germline CDR1 MDHEN, CDR2 SYDVKM. DNA of the CDR3: TGTGCCAGCACTAGTTCAGAGACTGGAAACACCATATATTTT. This sequence encodes CASTSSETGNTIYF.